This T cell receptor beta chain was profiled in a study of blood T cell repertoires in COVID-19. Turning to the study itself: Italy, Spain and the United States were the sources of the convalescent and acute COVID-19 samples. T cells, B-cell-depleted T cells, or PBMCs supplied cDNA or gDNA.

As handled by the study authors: Amplifying reference gene primers gave estimates of nucleated cell counts. Libraries were prepared by immunoSEQ multiplex PCR; TCRdb keeps only in-frame clonotypes and omits some of them. V and J calls and clone size are as listed in that table; D and trimming were resolved from the DNA. The data show under 80,000 clones, with over 70% seen just once and around 10% held by the top ten. The receptor was derived from a man aged 45 to 65 with acute or convalescent COVID-19. The sequencing sample was made of peripheral blood.

CDR3 amino acids: CATTSGGDTQYF. The CDR3 DNA sequence: TGTGCCACCACCTCGGGAGGAGATACGCAGTATTTT. The J gene is TRBJ2-3, the V gene TRBV27; 7 positions agree with TRBD2. This CDR3 spans 12 amino acids. Germline V gene sequence: CDR1 MNHEY, CDR2 SMNVEV (reference sequence). V dropped 10 bases and J dropped 5; count of bases not matched to a gene: 6.